This T cell receptor beta chain was documented in a study of T cells in Graves' hyperthyroidism and ophthalmopathy. This clonotype appeared many times. What it recognizes is unknown. The CDR3 spans 18 residues. Germline V gene sequence: CDR1 MNHEY, CDR2 SVGEGT. The trim removed 0 bases at V and 0 bases at J, leaving 7 bases unmatched. Researchers amplified the TCR beta CDR3 regions from RNA transcripts. HTBI primers were employed in a first-round RT-PCR of the TCR CDR3. MiXCR, applied by TCRdb to the multiplex PCR reads, yields one record per CDR3 protein. The sample contains about 360,000 distinct CDR3 sequences, about a sixth of which appear only once. Over 8 ml fresh peripheral blood yielded the PBMCs. Study-wide points: Model-based prediction identified ophthalmopathy a median 6.5 months prior to its onset. Ophthalmopathy could be told apart from stable hyperthyroidism with a 13 V-J model. Researchers found most expanded thyroid clonotypes above 0.001 in blood as well.

Sequencing input: blood. The origin of this receptor is a woman aged 18-35 years with Graves' hyperthyroidism that later progressed to Graves' ophthalmopathy. The chain carries TRBV6-2 or TRBV6-3 and TRBJ1-5, with 8 bases that match TRBD1. CDR3 amino acids: CASSYSVARGHSNQPQHF. CDR3 coding DNA: TGTGCCAGCAGTTACTCGGTTGCCAGGGGGCATAGCAATCAGCCCCAGCATTTT.